The clone carrying this T cell receptor (beta chain) was observed a few times. The germline V gene has CDR1 SGDLS and CDR2 YYNGEE. V was shortened by 4 bases and J by 1 base, with 9 bases between the two germline ends. This CDR3 has 15 residues. The sample originates from a study of Graves' ophthalmopathy and Graves' hyperthyroidism. Amplification from RNA transcripts yielded the TCR beta CDR3 regions. HTBI-primed RT-PCR formed the first round, and a multiplex PCR formed the second. In TCRdb, the multiplex PCR reads were re-called with MiXCR into one record per CDR3 protein. The table lists 660,000 or so distinct CDR3 sequences, about two fifths of them singletons, with roughly 3.5% in the top ten.

The V and J genes are TRBV9 and TRBJ1-6, with D hard to call. The TCR comes from an adult man with Graves' ophthalmopathy. Sequenced input: peripheral blood. CDR3: CASSQDGSYNSPLHF. The CDR3 DNA reads as TGTGCCAGCAGCCAAGACGGGTCCTATAATTCACCCCTCCACTTT.